This T cell receptor (beta chain) was profiled in a study of blood T cell repertoires in COVID-19. In the study overall: Samples representing acute and convalescent COVID-19 were sourced from the United States, Italy and Spain. PBMCs, B-cell-depleted T cells, or T cells were the source of the cDNA or gDNA that made up the material.

Per the authors' pipeline: The authors estimated nucleated cell counts from reference gene primer amplification. Only in-frame clones appear in the TCRdb table, and some are missing; sequencing was by immunoSEQ multiplex PCR. That table supplies the V and J calls and clone size; D and trimming were determined from the DNA. The repertoire holds around 72,000 clones, approximately 82% seen once, with over 15% in the top ten. The germline CDR1 and CDR2 sequences are LNHDA and SQIVND (reference sequence). The junction had 9 bases not matched to a gene; V was cut back by 5 bases and J by 6 bases. The CDR3 has 15 amino acids.

The genes are TRBV19 and TRBJ1-2, with 10 bases matching TRBD1. Sequenced material: peripheral blood. This sequence originates from a woman older than 75 with acute or convalescent COVID-19. The CDR3 protein is CASSSPGTGVHGYTF. CDR3 DNA: TGTGCCAGTAGTTCCCCCGGGACAGGGGTCCATGGCTACACCTTC.